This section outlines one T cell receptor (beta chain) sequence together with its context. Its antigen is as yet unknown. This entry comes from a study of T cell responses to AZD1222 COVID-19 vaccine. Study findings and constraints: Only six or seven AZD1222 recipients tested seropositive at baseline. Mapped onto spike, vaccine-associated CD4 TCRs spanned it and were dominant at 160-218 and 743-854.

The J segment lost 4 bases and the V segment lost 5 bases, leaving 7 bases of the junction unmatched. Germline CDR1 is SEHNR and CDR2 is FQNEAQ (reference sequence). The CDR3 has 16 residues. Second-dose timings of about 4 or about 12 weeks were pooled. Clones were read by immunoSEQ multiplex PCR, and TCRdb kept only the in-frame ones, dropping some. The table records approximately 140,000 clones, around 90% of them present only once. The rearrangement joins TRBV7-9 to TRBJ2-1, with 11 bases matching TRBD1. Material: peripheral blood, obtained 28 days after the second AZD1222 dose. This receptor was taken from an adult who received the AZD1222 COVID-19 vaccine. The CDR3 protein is CASSTQGQGVYNEQFF. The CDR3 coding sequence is TGTGCCAGCAGCACACAGGGACAGGGGGTTTACAATGAGCAGTTCTTC. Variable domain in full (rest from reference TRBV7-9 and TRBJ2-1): DTGVSQNPRHKITKRGQNVTFRCDPISEHNRLYWYRQTLGQGPEFLTYFQNEAQLEKSRLLSDRFSAERPKGSFSTLEIQRTEQGDSAMYLCASSTQGQGVYNEQFFGPGTRLTVL.